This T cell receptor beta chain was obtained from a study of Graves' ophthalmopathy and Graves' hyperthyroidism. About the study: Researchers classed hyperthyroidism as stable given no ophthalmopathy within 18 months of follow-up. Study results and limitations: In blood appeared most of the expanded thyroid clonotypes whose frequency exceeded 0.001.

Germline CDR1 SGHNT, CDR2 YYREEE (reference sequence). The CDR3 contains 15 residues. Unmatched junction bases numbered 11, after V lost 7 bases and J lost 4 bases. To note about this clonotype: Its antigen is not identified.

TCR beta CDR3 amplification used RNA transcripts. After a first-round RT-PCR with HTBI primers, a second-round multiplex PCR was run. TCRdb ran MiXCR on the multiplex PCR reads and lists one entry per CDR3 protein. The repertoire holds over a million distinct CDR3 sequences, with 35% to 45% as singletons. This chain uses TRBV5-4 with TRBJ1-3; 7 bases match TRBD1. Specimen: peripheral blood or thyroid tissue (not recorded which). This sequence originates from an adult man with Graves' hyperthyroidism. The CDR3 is CASALQGGRGNTIYF. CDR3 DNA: TGTGCCAGCGCTTTGCAGGGGGGGCGCGGAAACACCATATATTTT. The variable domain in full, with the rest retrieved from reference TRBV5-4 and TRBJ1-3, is ETGVTQSPTHLIKTRGQQVTLRCSSQSGHNTVSWYQQALGQGPQFIFQYYREEENGRGNFPPRFSGLQFPNYSSELNVNALELDDSALYLCASALQGGRGNTIYFGEGSWLTVV.